Each of the 18 T cell receptor beta chains below was sequenced from the same sample in a study of breast tumors, draining lymph nodes, adjacent tissues. A single record per CDR3 protein comes from TCRdb applying MiXCR to the multiplex PCR reads. This sample has approximately 140,000 distinct CDR3 sequences; over 25% occur once, and the top ten carry about 2.5%. The lymph nodes were axillary draining lymph nodes from breast cancer patients. Input material: axillary lymph node tissue. The receptors shown here come from a female donor with breast cancer. Some clones in this sample may be carry-over from other donors' samples.

This clonotype was found many times. The rearrangement joins TRBV7-9 to TRBJ1-6; 9 bases are a match to TRBD1. Germline values: CDR1 SEHNR, CDR2 FQNEAQ (reference sequence). With V trimmed by 6 bases and J by 10 bases, 7 bases remained unmatched. This CDR3 contains 14 residues. Written as DNA, the CDR3 is TGTGCCAGCAGTTCCGGGACAGGGCTCTCACCCCTCCACTTT. Protein product: CASSSGTGLSPLHF.

Points on this clonotype: As the CDR3 is not closed by the conserved phenylalanine or tryptophan, this likely results from a read error. The limits of the CDR3 on the DNA are not certain, so only TCRdb's listed CDR3 is given. This chain joins TRBV6-6 and TRBJ1-2. From its first to its last residue, the CDR3 has 12 amino acids. CDR1 and CDR2 from the germline V gene are MNHNY and SVGAGI (reference sequence). This chain's CDR3 is CASSYGQKAGTL.

The sample holds a few counts of this clonotype. The chain recombines TRBV28 with TRBJ1-5, with a possible D match to TRBD1 (6 bases). Trimming stripped 1 base from V and 8 bases from J, with 9 bases between. In germline, CDR1 is MDHEN, CDR2 SYDVKM. The length of the CDR3 is 13 residues. Here the CDR3 DNA reads TGTGCCAGCAGTTTATCGGGACAAAAGCCCCAGCATTTT. The encoded protein is CASSLSGQKPQHF.

Points on this clonotype: At one end, the junction sequence differs from germline, possibly due to a read error. The V call is TRBV7-9, the J call TRBJ1-4, with TRBD1 as a possible D gene (5 bases). CDR3 length: 14 amino acids. Germline V lookup: CDR1 SEHNR, CDR2 FQNEAQ (reference sequence). CDR3 sequence: CASSLAGGTEKQFF. The CDR3 DNA is TGTGCCAGCAGCTTAGCGGGGGGTACTGAAAAACAGTTTTTT.

This clonotype has a count of ten or more. This chain links TRBV20-1 with TRBJ2-1; 7 bases are shared with TRBD1. J gave up 5 bases and V 1 base, and 8 bases lay outside the gene matches. The CDR3 is made up of 15 amino acids. CDR1 is DFQATT and CDR2 is SNEGSKA in the germline V gene (reference sequence). The CDR3 bases are TGCAGTGCTAGAGTTCAGGGGGATAGACACAATGAGCAGTTCTTC. Translated: CSARVQGDRHNEQFF.

At least ten counts were recorded for this clonotype. The rearrangement uses TRBV6-5 and TRBJ2-6; the D gene is possibly TRBD1 (5 bases). The germline gives CDR1 MNHEY, CDR2 SVGAGI. V gave up 11 bases and J gave up 2 bases, with 16 bases separating them. The CDR3 extends over 15 amino acids. The CDR3 sequence: CASKREGAGANVLTF. The CDR3 DNA is TGTGCCTCCAAAAGGGAAGGGGCTGGGGCCAACGTCCTGACTTTC.

V gene TRBV11-2 combines with J gene TRBJ1-2, with D unclear. This CDR3 comprises 15 residues. Trimming left V 3 bases short and J 12 bases short, with 23 bases between. Looked up from germline, CDR1 is SGHAT and CDR2 is FQNNGV. The CDR3 DNA follows: TGTGCCAGCAGCTTGCAGAATCCGGGAATCTCTGGAAACACCTTC. It is translated as CASSLQNPGISGNTF. Looking up the rest from reference TRBV11-2 and TRBJ1-2 gives the full variable domain: EAGVAQSPRYKIIEKRQSVAFWCNPISGHATLYWYQQILGQGPKLLIQFQNNGVVDDSQLPKDRFSAERLKGVDSTLKIQPAKLEDSAVYLCASSLQNPGISGNTFGSGTRLTVV.

This rearrangement joins TRBV20-1 to TRBJ2-3; 9 bases agree with TRBD2. The CDR3 extends over 14 amino acids. CDR1 and CDR2 from the germline V gene are DFQATT and SNEGSKA (reference sequence). V was clipped by 0 bases and J by 11 bases; unmatched bases: 9. CDR3 region: CSAREGGGAREQYF. DNA of the CDR3: TGCAGTGCTAGAGAAGGCGGGGGGGCCAGAGAGCAGTATTTT.

The chain carries TRBV6-2 or TRBV6-3 and TRBJ1-5; 7 nucleotides agree with TRBD1. Germline CDR1 is MNHEY and CDR2 is SVGEGT. After removal of 5 bases from V and 11 bases from J, the junction contained 9 bases not matched to a gene. The CDR3 sequence is 13 residues long. The CDR3 DNA sequence: TGTGCCAGCAGTCTGGACAGGAGGGAGACCCAGCATTTT. Encoded protein: CASSLDRRETQHF.

This clonotype has more than one count but fewer than ten. The chain links TRBV28 to TRBJ1-2; D may be TRBD1 (5 bases). The germline V gene encodes CDR1 MDHEN and CDR2 SYDVKM. Trimming left V 3 bases short and J 8 bases short, with 7 bases between. The CDR3 is made up of 11 amino acids. Here the CDR3 DNA reads TGTGCCAGCAGTTTGAACAGGGGCTACACCTTC. It specifies CASSLNRGYTF.

This chain links TRBV2 with TRBJ1-1; no clear D. Germline CDR1 and CDR2: SNHLY and FYNNEI. CDR3 length: 13 amino acids. Deletions cut 7 bases from V and 4 bases from J, with 13 bases between. CDR3 residues: CASMSRIFTEAFF. The CDR3 DNA reads as TGTGCCAGCATGAGCAGGATTTTCACTGAAGCTTTCTTT. Full variable domain (outside the CDR3, taken from reference TRBV2 and TRBJ1-1): EPEVTQTPSHQVTQMGQEVILRCVPISNHLYFYWYRQILGQKVEFLVSFYNNEISEKSEIFDDQFSVERPDGSNFTLKIRSTKLEDSAMYFCASMSRIFTEAFFGQGTRLTVV.

Regarding this clonotype: One end of the junction fails to match germline, which may point to a read error. V is TRBV6-2 or TRBV6-3 and J is TRBJ1-2; D is undetermined. In germline, CDR1 is MNHEY, CDR2 SVGEGT. CDR3 size: 17 residues. For the CDR3, the DNA is TGTGCCAGCAGTCACTCACCGCAGGTTGTCACCACCTATGGCCACACCTTC. Residues: CASSHSPQVVTTYGHTF.

The chain combines TRBV15 with TRBJ2-5; 7 bases line up with TRBD2. Trimming took 3 bases from V and 1 from J; bases not matched to a gene: 20. The CDR3 contains 20 residues. Germline CDR1 is LNHNV and CDR2 is YYDKDF (reference sequence). The CDR3 region has the DNA TGTGCCACCAGCAGGGGTATAACTAGCGTACGGGCGTTGCTCCAAGAGACCCAGTACTTC. Translating gives CATSRGITSVRALLQETQYF.

CDR3 sequence (DNA): TGTGCCAGCAACGACAGGGGTGCTAATGAGCAGTTCTTC. Residues: CASNDRGANEQFF. V and J are TRBV6-2 or TRBV6-3 and TRBJ2-1; 8 nucleotides match TRBD1. This CDR3 spans 13 amino acids. Germline V lookup: CDR1 MNHEY, CDR2 SVGEGT. V was pared by 7 bases and J by 7 bases, with 6 bases of the junction left unmatched.

The chain carries TRBV12-3 or TRBV12-4 and TRBJ2-1; no definite D call. The V and J ends lost 3 bases and 6 bases respectively, with 12 bases between them. This CDR3 is built from 14 residues. CDR3 sequence reads: CASSFAPVLNEQFF. Here the CDR3 DNA reads TGTGCCAGCAGTTTTGCCCCGGTCCTCAATGAGCAGTTCTTC.

Ten or more counts support this clonotype. This rearrangement joins TRBV7-9 to TRBJ1-5; D is unclear. Germline loops: CDR1 SEHNR, CDR2 FQNEAQ (reference sequence). V was clipped by 0 bases and J by 7 bases, with 10 bases between them. There are 14 residues in the CDR3. The CDR3 reads CASSLAGGVQPQHF. The CDR3 region has the DNA TGTGCCAGCAGCTTAGCCGGCGGCGTCCAGCCCCAGCATTTT.

This clonotype was counted only a few times. A much larger clone differs from this one at a single base, so this may be a read error. V is TRBV6-5 and J is TRBJ1-5; no firm D call. The germline gives CDR1 MNHEY, CDR2 SVGAGI. The CDR3 runs to 13 residues. Trimming cost V 5 bases and J 4 bases, with 9 bases left between them. In DNA form, the CDR3 reads TGTGCCAGCAGTCCCCAGGTAAATCAGCCCCAGCATTTT. This codes for CASSPQVNQPQHF.

The chain recombines TRBV7-9 with TRBJ2-7; 10 bases agree with TRBD2. The V gene end was trimmed by 4 bases and the J gene end by 6 bases; junction bases not matched to a gene: 6. The CDR3 is 14 amino acids. Germline-derived CDR1 and CDR2 are SEHNR and FQNEAQ (reference sequence). CDR3 amino acids: CASSSKRGGPEQYV. The CDR3 DNA follows: TGTGCCAGCAGCTCAAAGCGGGGGGGCCCCGAGCAGTACGTC.